This T cell receptor (beta chain) was observed in a study of CD8 T cells in Susac syndrome. V lost 10 bases, J lost 0 bases, and 12 bases lay in between. CDR3 length: 13 amino acids. CDR1 MNHEY and CDR2 SVGAGI come from the germline V gene. Reverse transcription of about 0.45 to 1 ug RNA was performed with random hexamers. Amplification of TCR beta CDR3 was carried out by immunoSEQ multiplex PCR, which covered 54 Vbeta and 13 Jbeta segments. MiXCR was run by TCRdb on the immunoSEQ multiplex PCR reads, yielding one entry per CDR3 protein. The table has some 120,000 distinct CDR3 sequences, more than 90% seen once. High-throughput TCR beta sequencing covered peripheral CD8+ and CD4+ T cells. Controls were healthy donors chosen to match patients in age and sex.

The V gene is TRBV6-5, the J gene TRBJ1-1; no clear D. This clonotype originated in a human donor in good health. Material: CD4+ T cells from PBMCs. The CDR3 protein is CATRQTLNTEAFF. The CDR3 DNA reads as TGTGCCACCAGGCAGACACTGAACACTGAAGCTTTCTTT.